This is a list of T cell receptor beta chains from one sample in a study of cytomegalovirus exposure and HLA in healthy donors. Data came from immunoSEQ multiplex PCR; TCRdb stores just in-frame clones and leaves some out. Among 150,000 to 200,000 clones listed, approximately 86% were seen once. Sequencing input: PBMCs. The receptors were sampled from a man aged 25-40 years in good health and CMV-seropositive. Each CDR3 is given with its conserved first and last residue. A D gene is named only where the DNA matches it firmly. Clone size is stated in some rows and not others, as once, few, many or a class when expanded.

V gene	CDR3 length	clone size	J gene	D gene	CDR3 protein	CDR3 DNA
TRBV5-1	12	-	TRBJ2-7	-	CASSSTPSEQYF	TGCGCCAGCAGCTCCACACCTTCCGAGCAGTACTTC
TRBV2	15	-	TRBJ1-5	TRBD1	CASSSQGAGNQPQHF	TGTGCCAGCAGCTCACAGGGGGCTGGCAATCAGCCCCAGCATTTT
TRBV7-2	14	few	TRBJ2-7	-	CASSPLGDFYEQYF	TGTGCCAGCAGCCCCCTTGGGGACTTTTACGAGCAGTACTTC
TRBV5-6	15	-	TRBJ1-1	TRBD1	CASSLGTGSHTEAFF	TGTGCCAGCAGCTTGGGGACAGGGTCGCACACTGAAGCTTTCTTT
TRBV7-7	17	-	TRBJ2-7	TRBD1	CASSLGPGQGGSSEQYF	TGTGCTAGCAGCTTAGGGCCGGGACAGGGGGGATCCAGCGAGCAGTACTTC
TRBV7-2	14	-	TRBJ2-7	-	CASSFGDFSYEQYF	TGTGCCAGCAGCTTCGGGGACTTCTCCTACGAGCAGTACTTC
TRBV10-3	15	few	TRBJ2-7	TRBD2	CAISESGRGDHEQYF	TGTGCCATCAGTGAGTCGGGCCGGGGGGACCACGAGCAGTACTTC
TRBV6-5	15	-	TRBJ2-7	TRBD1	CASSYSRQGVYEQYF	TGTGCCAGCAGTTACTCCCGACAGGGGGTGTACGAGCAGTACTTC
TRBV7-2	15	-	TRBJ2-2	TRBD2	CASRRRGGGTGELFF	TGTGCCAGCAGACGGCGGGGGGGAGGGACCGGGGAGCTGTTTTTT
TRBV11-2	13	-	TRBJ2-5	TRBD2	CASSSGGGETQYF	TGTGCCAGCAGTAGCGGGGGGGGAGAGACCCAGTACTTC
TRBV7-2	14	-	TRBJ1-2	-	CASSSQKGLRGYTF	TGTGCCAGCAGCTCCCAAAAGGGGCTTAGGGGCTACACCTTC
TRBV18	13	few	TRBJ1-1	-	CASSQTGSTEAFF	TGTGCCAGCTCACAAACAGGGAGCACTGAAGCTTTCTTT
TRBV27	14	-	TRBJ1-2	-	CASSLGARVGGYTF	TGTGCCAGCAGTTTAGGGGCCAGGGTAGGCGGCTACACCTTC
TRBV5-6	12	-	TRBJ2-7	-	CASSFSGSEQYF	TGTGCCAGCAGCTTTTCAGGTAGCGAGCAGTACTTC
TRBV5-1	12	few	TRBJ1-1	-	CASSFKNTEAFF	TGCGCCAGCAGCTTTAAGAACACTGAAGCTTTCTTT
TRBV12-5	17	-	TRBJ1-3	-	CASGPVWEGSSGNTIYF	TGTGCTAGTGGCCCGGTATGGGAGGGGTCCTCTGGAAACACCATATATTTT
TRBV15	12	-	TRBJ2-1	TRBD2	CATSRERGEQFF	TGTGCCACCAGCAGAGAGCGGGGGGAGCAGTTCTTC
TRBV5-1	15	-	TRBJ2-5	-	CASSLFDLRGETQYF	TGCGCCAGCAGCTTGTTCGATTTAAGGGGGGAGACCCAGTACTTC
TRBV11-2	18	-	TRBJ1-2	TRBD1	CASSLADYRGRINYGYTF	TGTGCCAGCAGCTTAGCCGACTACAGGGGGCGCATTAACTATGGCTACACCTTC
TRBV2	16	-	TRBJ2-3	TRBD1	CAHPPAGQGAADTQYF	TGTGCCCACCCCCCCGCGGGACAGGGGGCAGCGGATACGCAGTATTTT
TRBV7-3	13	once	TRBJ2-5	-	CASSNGRQETQYF	TGTGCCAGCAGCAACGGGAGACAAGAGACCCAGTACTTC
TRBV19	13	many	TRBJ1-2	-	CASSMQGLYGYTF	TGTGCCAGTAGTATGCAGGGGCTCTATGGCTACACCTTC
TRBV11-3	15	-	TRBJ2-1	TRBD2	CASSLGLAGTNEQFF	TGTGCCAGCAGCTTAGGACTAGCGGGGACCAATGAGCAGTTCTTC
TRBV6-6	15	-	TRBJ1-2	TRBD1	CASSRDRGYDYGYTF	TGTGCCAGCAGCCGGGACAGGGGGTACGACTATGGCTACACCTTC
TRBV25-1	14	-	TRBJ1-5	-	CASSEQGSNQPQHF	TGTGCCAGCAGTGAGCAGGGTAGCAATCAGCCCCAGCATTTT
TRBV7-9	18	-	TRBJ2-1	TRBD1	CASSLGQGPGLLYNEQFF	TGTGCCAGCAGCCTCGGACAGGGACCAGGGTTGTTATACAATGAGCAGTTCTTC
TRBV6-6	14	-	TRBJ1-4	-	CASIARGANEKLFF	TGTGCCAGCATCGCCCGGGGAGCTAATGAAAAACTGTTTTTT
TRBV30	14	-	TRBJ2-7	-	CAWSAFDRTDEQYF	TGTGCCTGGAGCGCTTTCGACAGGACCGACGAGCAGTACTTC
TRBV18	13	-	TRBJ1-1	-	CASSLTGNTEAFF	TGTGCCAGCTCCCTGACAGGGAACACTGAAGCTTTCTTT
TRBV7-2	13	-	TRBJ1-1	TRBD1	CASSRDRGGEAFF	TGTGCCAGCAGCCGAGACAGGGGAGGAGAAGCTTTCTTT
TRBV11-2	15	few	TRBJ1-5	-	CASSLDRGGNQPQHF	TGTGCCAGCAGCTTAGACCGGGGGGGGAATCAGCCCCAGCATTTT
TRBV19	13	few	TRBJ2-7	TRBD1	CASSPDRGNEQYF	TGTGCCAGTTCCCCTGACAGGGGGAACGAGCAGTACTTC
TRBV6-5	15	-	TRBJ2-5	TRBD1	CASSKGGTGRETQYF	TGTGCCAGCAGTAAAGGGGGGACAGGTCGAGAGACCCAGTACTTC
TRBV6-6	16	few	TRBJ1-4	-	CASSWNMQEVGEKLFF	TGTGCCAGCAGTTGGAATATGCAGGAGGTGGGCGAAAAACTGTTTTTT
TRBV5-1	15	-	TRBJ2-2	TRBD2	CASSFGGTNTGELFF	TGCGCCAGCAGCTTCGGGGGGACGAACACCGGGGAGCTGTTTTTT
TRBV27	14	-	TRBJ2-2	TRBD2	CASSQWGGTGELFF	TGTGCCAGCAGTCAGTGGGGGGGCACCGGGGAGCTGTTTTTT
TRBV4-3	15	-	TRBJ2-7	TRBD2	CASREASGGSYEQYF	TGCGCCAGCAGGGAAGCTAGCGGGGGTTCCTACGAGCAGTACTTC
TRBV18	14	-	TRBJ1-1	TRBD1	CASSPKAGGTEAFF	TGTGCCAGCTCACCGAAAGCAGGGGGTACTGAAGCTTTCTTT
TRBV4-1	15	-	TRBJ2-7	TRBD2	CASSLFIGEGYEQYF	TGCGCCAGCAGCCTCTTCATCGGGGAGGGCTACGAGCAGTACTTC
TRBV18	15	-	TRBJ2-3	TRBD1	CASSPDRGSTDTQYF	TGTGCCAGCTCACCGGACAGGGGATCAACAGATACGCAGTATTTT
TRBV7-2	15	few	TRBJ2-5	TRBD2	CASSPTSGGGETQYF	TGTGCCAGCAGTCCTACTAGCGGGGGGGGAGAGACCCAGTACTTC
TRBV10-3	13	-	TRBJ1-5	-	CAIGAADEQPQHF	TGTGCCATCGGGGCGGCGGATGAACAGCCCCAGCATTTT
TRBV19	15	-	TRBJ2-4	-	CASSVPLQGENIQYF	TGTGCCAGTAGTGTCCCCCTACAGGGTGAAAACATTCAGTACTTC
TRBV19	15	-	TRBJ1-5	-	CASTDRSYSNQPQHF	TGTGCCAGTACCGACAGGAGTTATAGCAATCAGCCCCAGCATTTT
TRBV16	17	-	TRBJ1-6	TRBD1	CASSRPRGTGDRSPLHF	TGTGCCAGCAGCCGACCTAGGGGGACAGGGGATAGATCACCCCTCCACTTT
TRBV5-1	12	-	TRBJ2-1	-	CASSITYNEQFF	TGCGCCAGCAGCATCACTTACAATGAGCAGTTCTTC
TRBV5-4	15	-	TRBJ2-7	TRBD1	CASSLQGTGFYEQYF	TGTGCCAGCAGCTTGCAAGGGACAGGGTTCTACGAGCAGTACTTC
TRBV5-1	14	-	TRBJ1-5	-	CASSLGGQNQPQHF	TGCGCCAGCAGCTTGGGGGGCCAGAATCAGCCCCAGCATTTT
TRBV19	15	-	TRBJ2-5	TRBD2	CASSRGLAGQETQYF	TGTGCCAGTAGTAGGGGACTAGCGGGCCAAGAGACCCAGTACTTC
TRBV29-1	12	-	TRBJ2-5	-	CSVYRVQETQYF	TGCAGCGTTTACAGGGTTCAAGAGACCCAGTACTTC
TRBV4-1	17	-	TRBJ2-5	-	CASSQGGGRGNQETQYF	TGCGCCAGCAGCCAAGGTGGGGGAAGGGGGAACCAAGAGACCCAGTACTTC
TRBV19	16	-	TRBJ1-5	-	CASSTGTTRTNQPQHF	TGTGCCAGTAGTACTGGGACAACGAGAACGAATCAGCCCCAGCATTTT
TRBV9	15	-	TRBJ1-3	TRBD1	CASSGDRFSGNTIYF	TGTGCCAGCAGCGGGGACAGGTTCTCTGGAAACACCATATATTTT
TRBV6-4	15	-	TRBJ2-3	TRBD2	CASRRLADNTDTQYF	TGTGCCAGCAGAAGACTAGCGGACAACACAGATACGCAGTATTTT
TRBV4-3	16	-	TRBJ2-7	TRBD2	CASSQVASGAPYEQYF	TGCGCCAGCAGCCAAGTGGCTAGCGGGGCCCCCTACGAGCAGTACTTC
TRBV19	15	-	TRBJ1-3	TRBD1	CASRNRGTTGNTIYF	TGTGCCAGTAGGAACAGGGGGACGACTGGAAACACCATATATTTT
TRBV6-5	15	-	TRBJ1-2	-	CASSYSGGGIYGYTF	TGTGCCAGCAGTTACTCTGGGGGGGGGATCTATGGCTACACCTTC
TRBV28	13	-	TRBJ2-7	TRBD1	CASTEGTAYEQYF	TGTGCCAGCACCGAAGGGACAGCCTACGAGCAGTACTTC
TRBV10-1	13	-	TRBJ2-3	-	CASSDRSTDTQYF	TGCGCCAGCAGTGACCGTAGCACAGATACGCAGTATTTT
TRBV9	13	-	TRBJ2-7	-	CASSVGQTYEQYF	TGTGCCAGCAGCGTAGGGCAGACCTACGAGCAGTACTTC